This is a list of T cell receptor beta chains from one sample in a study of Graves' ophthalmopathy and Graves' hyperthyroidism. TCRdb re-derived calls from the multiplex PCR reads in MiXCR, one entry per CDR3 protein. The repertoire has some 350,000 distinct CDR3 sequences, about a sixth of them found once; the top ten carry 2.4%. Material: peripheral blood. These receptors were taken from an adult woman with stable Graves' hyperthyroidism. The CDR3 runs from the conserved cysteine through the conserved F or W. Each record gives: J gene, V gene, clone size, D gene, CDR3 protein, CDR3 DNA. D genes are given only for firm matches. Clone size appears in some rows only: once, few, many, or a class for an expanded clone.

>TRBJ2-5|TRBV7-6|many|NA
CASTSEGQETQYF
TGTGCCAGCACCTCGGAGGGTCAAGAGACCCAGTACTTC
>TRBJ2-2|TRBV28|many|NA
CASSPIEPGELFF
TGTGCCAGCAGCCCTATCGAGCCCGGGGAGCTGTTTTTT
>TRBJ1-2|TRBV19|NA|NA
CASTPSAPLYGYTF
TGTGCCAGTACCCCGTCGGCCCCCCTCTATGGCTACACCTTC
>TRBJ2-6|TRBV2|many|TRBD1
CASSGRDRALSGANVLTF
TGTGCCAGCAGTGGTCGGGACAGGGCGCTCTCTGGGGCCAACGTCCTGACTTTC
>TRBJ1-6|TRBV28|few|NA
CASSRKPGLNSPLHF
TGTGCCAGCAGCCGAAAACCCGGTCTCAATTCACCCCTCCACTTT
>TRBJ1-2|TRBV24-1|many|TRBD1
CATSDGGQGDYGYTF
TGTGCCACCAGTGATGGAGGACAGGGGGACTATGGCTACACCTTC
>TRBJ2-7|TRBV28|many|NA
CASSSSGGPYEQYF
TGTGCCAGCAGTTCCTCCGGGGGCCCCTACGAGCAGTACTTC
>TRBJ1-1|TRBV6-2/TRBV6-3|NA|TRBD1
CASIQQGYAEAFF
TGTGCCAGCATCCAACAGGGGTACGCTGAAGCTTTCTTT
>TRBJ2-7|TRBV15|many|NA
CATSRDLGFPPYEQYF
TGTGCCACCAGCAGAGATCTAGGGTTTCCCCCCTACGAGCAGTACTTC
>TRBJ2-7|TRBV14|many|NA
CASSRSQGEQYF
TGTGCCAGCTCAAGGTCGCAGGGGGAGCAGTACTTC
>TRBJ2-2|TRBV29-1|many|NA
CSAGQNTGELFF
TGCAGCGCCGGACAGAACACCGGGGAGCTGTTTTTT
>TRBJ2-5|TRBV30|many|NA
CAWSKARQETQYF
TGTGCCTGGAGTAAGGCTAGACAAGAGACCCAGTACTTC
>TRBJ2-7|TRBV12-3/TRBV12-4|many|NA
CASSPGLIATQYF
TGTGCCAGCAGCCCTGGGCTCATTGCTACGCAGTACTTC
>TRBJ2-2|TRBV27|NA|TRBD2
CASSSRTSGGLRATGELFF
TGTGCCAGCAGTTCCCGGACTAGCGGGGGTCTCAGGGCGACCGGGGAGCTGTTTTTT
>TRBJ2-5|TRBV5-4|many|NA
CASSSRQPQETQYF
TGTGCCAGCAGCTCAAGACAGCCCCAAGAGACCCAGTACTTC
>TRBJ1-1|TRBV6-2/TRBV6-3|NA|NA
CASSDDTLEAFF
TGTGCCAGCAGTGATGACACTCTCGAAGCTTTCTTT